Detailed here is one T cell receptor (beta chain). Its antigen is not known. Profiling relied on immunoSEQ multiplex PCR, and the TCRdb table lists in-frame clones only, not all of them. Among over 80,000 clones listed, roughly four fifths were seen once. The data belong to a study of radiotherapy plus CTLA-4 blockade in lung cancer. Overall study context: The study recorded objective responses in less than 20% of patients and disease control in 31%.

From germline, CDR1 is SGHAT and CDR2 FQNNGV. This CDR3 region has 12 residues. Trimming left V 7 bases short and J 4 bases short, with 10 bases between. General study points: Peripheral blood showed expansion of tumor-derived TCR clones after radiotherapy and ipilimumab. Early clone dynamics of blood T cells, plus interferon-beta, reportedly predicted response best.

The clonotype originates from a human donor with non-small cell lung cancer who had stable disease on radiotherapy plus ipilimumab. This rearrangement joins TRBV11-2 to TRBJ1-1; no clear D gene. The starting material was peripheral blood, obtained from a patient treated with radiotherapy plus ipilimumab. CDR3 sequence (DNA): TGTGCCAGCAAGAGGGAGGGCACTGAAGCTTTCTTT. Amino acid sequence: CASKREGTEAFF.